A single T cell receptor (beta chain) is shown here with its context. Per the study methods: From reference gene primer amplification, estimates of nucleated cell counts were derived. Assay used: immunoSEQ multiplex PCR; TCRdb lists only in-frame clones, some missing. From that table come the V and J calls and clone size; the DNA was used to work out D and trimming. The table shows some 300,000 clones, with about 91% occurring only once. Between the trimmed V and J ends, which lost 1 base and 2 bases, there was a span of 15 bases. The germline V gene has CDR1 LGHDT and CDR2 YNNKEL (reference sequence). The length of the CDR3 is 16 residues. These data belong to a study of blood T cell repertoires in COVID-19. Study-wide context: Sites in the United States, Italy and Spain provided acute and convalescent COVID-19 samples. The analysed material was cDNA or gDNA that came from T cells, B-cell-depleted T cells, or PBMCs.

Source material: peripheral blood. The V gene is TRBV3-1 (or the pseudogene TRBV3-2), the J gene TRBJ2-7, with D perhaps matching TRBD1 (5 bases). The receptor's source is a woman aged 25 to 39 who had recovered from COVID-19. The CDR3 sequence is CASSQGFTGHTYEQYF. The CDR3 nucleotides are TGTGCCAGCAGCCAAGGTTTTACAGGACACACCTACGAGCAGTACTTC.